This TCR beta chain was sequenced for a study of cytomegalovirus exposure and HLA in healthy donors. A multiplex PCR was run with 60 Vbeta primers and 13 Jbeta primers. Generated by immunoSEQ multiplex PCR, the TCRdb table keeps only in-frame clones and is missing some. This sample has tens of thousands of clones; 80% to 90% occur once, and the top ten carry approximately 9.4%. The CDR3 is 18 amino acids. V shed 5 bases, J shed 6 bases, and the junction held 18 bases outside the gene matches. CDR1 is SGHTA, CDR2 FQGNSA, per germline. This clone has more than one count but fewer than ten. The TCR comes from a woman between 35 and 50 years old in good health and CMV-seronegative. What was sequenced was PBMCs. This sequence joins TRBV7-2 and TRBJ2-3; TRBD1 aligns across 9 bases. CDR3 amino acids: CASSRIKPGTGTVDTQYF. CDR3 DNA sequence: TGTGCCAGCAGCCGAATAAAGCCCGGGACAGGGACGGTGGATACGCAGTATTTT.